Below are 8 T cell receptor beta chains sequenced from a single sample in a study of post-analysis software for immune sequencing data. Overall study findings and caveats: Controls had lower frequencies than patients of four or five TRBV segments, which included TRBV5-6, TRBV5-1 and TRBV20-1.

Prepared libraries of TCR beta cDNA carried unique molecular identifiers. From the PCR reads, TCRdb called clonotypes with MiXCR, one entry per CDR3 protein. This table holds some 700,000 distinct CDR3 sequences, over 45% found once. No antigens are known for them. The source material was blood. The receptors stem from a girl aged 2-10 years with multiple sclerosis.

CDR3: CASSSRQEQETQYF. CDR3 DNA: TGTGCCAGCAGCTCGCGACAGGAACAAGAGACCCAGTACTTC. The V gene is TRBV21-1, the J gene TRBJ2-5; TRBD1 reflects the table's D call only, with no check against the DNA. TRBV21-1 is a known pseudogene. The CDR3 contains 14 residues.

The CDR3 sequence: CASTDQGSYNEQFF. In DNA, the CDR3 is TGTGCCAGCACCGACCAAGGAAGCTACAATGAGCAGTTCTTC. This chain connects TRBV13 to TRBJ2-1; no definite D call. V lost 7 bases to trimming and J lost 3 bases, with 13 bases between them. The CDR3 has 14 amino acids. Germline V gene lookup returns CDR1 PRHDT and CDR2 FYEKMQ (reference sequence).

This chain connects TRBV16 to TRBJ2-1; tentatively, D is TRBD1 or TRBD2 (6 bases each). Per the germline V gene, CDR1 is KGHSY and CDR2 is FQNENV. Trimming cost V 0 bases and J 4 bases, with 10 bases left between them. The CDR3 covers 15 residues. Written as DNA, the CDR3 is TGTGCCAGCAGCCAATCAGGGGGGCAATACAATGAGCAGTTCTTC. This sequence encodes CASSQSGGQYNEQFF.

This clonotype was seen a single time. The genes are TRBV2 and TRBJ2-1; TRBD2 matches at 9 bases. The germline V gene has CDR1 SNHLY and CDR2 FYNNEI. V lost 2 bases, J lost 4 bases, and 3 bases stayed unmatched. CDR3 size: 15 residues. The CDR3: CASSETSGRYNEQFF. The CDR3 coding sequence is TGTGCCAGCAGTGAAACTAGCGGGCGTTACAATGAGCAGTTCTTC.

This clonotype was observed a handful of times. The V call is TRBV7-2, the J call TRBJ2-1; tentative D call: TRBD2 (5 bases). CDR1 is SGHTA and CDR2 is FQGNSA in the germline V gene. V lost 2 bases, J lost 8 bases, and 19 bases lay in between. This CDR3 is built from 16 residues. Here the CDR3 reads CASSLSSGLPGHEQFF. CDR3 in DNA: TGTGCCAGCAGCTTAAGTTCCGGACTCCCCGGCCATGAGCAGTTCTTC.

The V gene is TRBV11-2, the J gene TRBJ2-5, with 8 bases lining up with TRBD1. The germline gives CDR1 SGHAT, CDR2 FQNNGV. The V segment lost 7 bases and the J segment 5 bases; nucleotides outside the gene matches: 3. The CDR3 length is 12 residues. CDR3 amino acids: CASTDRVETQYF. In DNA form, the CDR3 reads TGTGCCAGCACGGACAGGGTGGAGACCCAGTACTTC.

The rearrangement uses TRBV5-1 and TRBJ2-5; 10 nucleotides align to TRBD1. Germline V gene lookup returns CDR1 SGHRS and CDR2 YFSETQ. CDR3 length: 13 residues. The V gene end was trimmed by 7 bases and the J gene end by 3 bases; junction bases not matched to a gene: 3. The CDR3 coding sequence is TGCGCCAGCGGGGGGACAGGGGAAGAGACCCAGTACTTC. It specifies CASGGTGEETQYF.

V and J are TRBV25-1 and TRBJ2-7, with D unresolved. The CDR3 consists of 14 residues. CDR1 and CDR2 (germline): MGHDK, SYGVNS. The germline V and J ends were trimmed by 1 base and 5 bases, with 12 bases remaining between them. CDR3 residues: CASSESSVANEQYF. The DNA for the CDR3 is TGTGCCAGCAGTGAATCCAGCGTAGCAAACGAGCAGTACTTC.